The clone carrying this T cell receptor (beta chain) has just a few counts. The junction and the germline gene differ at one end; a read error may be behind it. These data are taken from a study of T-cell reconstitution after alpha-beta-depleted transplantation in children. As it was prepared, the TCRbeta library received unique molecular identifiers. TCRdb used MiXCR to reprocess the PCR reads, holding one entry per CDR3 protein. The sample lists some 350,000 distinct CDR3 sequences, 9% to 12% occurring once. CDR3 length equals 11 residues. From germline, CDR1 is KGHDR and CDR2 SFDVKD. The V call is TRBV24-1, the J call TRBJ1-2; D gene ambiguous. The TCR originated in a human donor who donated a stem cell graft to a child with acute lymphoblastic leukemia. Sequencing used PBMCs from the stem cell graft donor, obtained from the stem cell graft. The CDR3 DNA is TGTGCCACCAGTCCTCTGGACGCCAGAAAGTTC. As protein: CATSPLDARKF.